The clone carrying this TCR beta chain was seen more than once but under ten times. Different DNA sequences within this sample yield the same CDR3. Original data processing: For nucleated cells, counts were estimated from reference gene primer amplification. Profiled with immunoSEQ multiplex PCR; TCRdb holds only in-frame clones, not every one. D and trimming were read from the DNA, whereas the V and J calls and clone size are those reported in that table. The sample holds roughly 180,000 clones; around 85% are singletons and the top ten take under 7.5%. The CDR3 contains 15 residues. V shed 0 bases and J 2 bases; nucleotides not matched to a gene: 2. Germline V gene lookup returns CDR1 LGHNA and CDR2 YNFKEQ. This specimen belongs to a study of blood T cell repertoires in COVID-19. For the study at large: Collection of acute and convalescent COVID-19 samples took place in the United States, Italy and Spain.

Patients of the Seattle cohort, enrolled during active infection, were followed longitudinally. The chain is built from TRBV4-2 and TRBJ1-1, with 8 nucleotides matching TRBD1. Sequencing was performed on peripheral blood. This sequence originates from a man of 80 years or more with COVID-19, enrolled during active disease. Written as DNA, the CDR3 is TGTGCCAGCAGCCAAGATGGACAGGGAAACACTGAAGCTTTCTTT. As protein: CASSQDGQGNTEAFF.